This T cell receptor (beta chain) was sequenced during a study of beta chain features in type 1 diabetes. With respect to this clone: What it binds is not known.

Study-wide findings and caveats: All four CD4+ subsets from Type 1 diabetes patients carried moderately but significantly shorter TCRB CDR3s.

Germline V gives CDR1 SGHDT, CDR2 YYEEEE. The J segment lost 4 bases and the V segment lost 1 base, leaving 5 bases of the junction unmatched. The CDR3 has 15 residues. Every isolated RNA sample was fully reverse transcribed, so sequencing captured expressed TCRB transcripts. Some clones are missing from TCRdb's copy, which holds only in-frame ones; the method was immunoSEQ multiplex PCR. The data show about 41,000 clones, with 60% to 75% seen just once and more than 1.5% held by the top ten. The gene calls are TRBV5-6 and TRBJ1-2; the match to TRBD1 covers 9 bases. The sequence came from a man aged 30-40 years with type 1 diabetes. Some clones in this sample may be carry-over from other donors' samples. The specimen sequenced was Tregs from blood. CDR3: CASSLSNRGPYGYTF. The CDR3 bases are TGTGCCAGCAGCTTGTCGAACAGGGGGCCCTATGGCTACACCTTC.